The source of this T cell receptor (beta chain) is a study of shared clonotypes between healthy human individuals. Method: immunoSEQ multiplex PCR; TCRdb's copy keeps in-frame clones and lacks some. The sample has 640,000 or so clones, roughly 70% seen once. In the CD4+ fraction, cells were divided into CD45RA+ naive and CD45RA-negative memory subsets. CDR1 and CDR2 from the germline V gene are MRHNA and SNTAGT. Trimming cost V 10 bases and J 7 bases, with 23 bases left between them. The length of the CDR3 is 15 residues. The clonotype comes from a woman in her twenties or thirties in good health. The chain is built from TRBV6-4 and TRBJ2-1, with D unresolved. The sample comprised memory CD4+ T cells sorted from blood. The subset here: CD45RA-negative fraction. The CDR3 here is CATALAPTRSNEQFF. The CDR3 DNA reads TGTGCCACCGCATTAGCCCCGACTCGCTCGAATGAGCAGTTCTTC.